The 23 T cell receptor beta chains reported below all come from one sample, sequenced in a study of T cells in Graves' hyperthyroidism and ophthalmopathy. Regions amplified from RNA transcripts were the TCR beta CDR3 regions. The HTBI set primed first-round TCR CDR3 RT-PCR. Each CDR3 protein gets one entry after TCRdb re-called the multiplex PCR reads with MiXCR. The sample records about 550,000 distinct CDR3 sequences, roughly 20% being singletons. Sequenced sample: blood. Receptors originate from a man aged 18 to 29 with Graves' hyperthyroidism.

Worth noting for this clonotype: One end of the junction does not line up with germline, which may come from a read error. The J gene is TRBJ2-5, the V gene TRBV6-1, with no clear D. The CDR3 consists of 14 residues. Germline V gene lookup returns CDR1 MNHNS and CDR2 SASEGT. CDR3 nucleotides: TGTGCCAGCAGCCTGGTAGGAGTGCGAGAGACCAAGTACTTC. Encoded protein: CASSLVGVRETKYF.

This clonotype was recorded at least ten times. The genes are TRBV6-2 or TRBV6-3 and TRBJ2-5, with a possible D match to TRBD1 (6 bases). Trimming took 5 bases from V and 2 from J, leaving 12 bases between them. Germline V CDR1 and CDR2: MNHEY, SVGEGT. The CDR3 length is 14 residues. The CDR3 region is CASSPGHRQETQYF. CDR3 sequence (DNA): TGTGCCAGCAGTCCGGGACACCGTCAAGAGACCCAGTACTTC.

This clonotype was detected ten times or more. The chain has TRBV28 and TRBJ2-5; 7 nucleotides align to TRBD1. J lost 1 base, V lost 6 bases, and 11 bases had no gene match. Per germline, CDR1 MDHEN and CDR2 SYDVKM. CDR3 size: 16 residues. The CDR3 loop reads CASRNRDSMTQETQYF. The CDR3 DNA reads as TGTGCCAGCAGAAACCGGGACAGTATGACCCAAGAGACCCAGTACTTC.

This clonotype showed up many times. This chain uses TRBV11-3 with TRBJ2-7; D assignment may be TRBD1 or TRBD2 (5 bases each). V gave up 3 bases and J gave up 1 base, with 13 bases separating them. The CDR3 consists of 15 residues. Germline V lookup: CDR1 SGHNT, CDR2 YENEEA. CDR3 protein: CASSFLGTGSYEQYF. The CDR3 nucleotides read TGTGCCAGCAGCTTCCTCGGGACGGGGTCCTACGAGCAGTACTTC.

This sequence joins TRBV20-1 and TRBJ2-2; 10 bases map to TRBD2. This CDR3 comprises 14 residues. The germline V gene has CDR1 DFQATT and CDR2 SNEGSKA (reference sequence). With V trimmed by 1 base and J by 5 bases, 1 base remained unmatched. Here the CDR3 reads CSARASGGTGELFF. CDR3 in DNA: TGCAGTGCTAGAGCTAGCGGGGGTACCGGGGAGCTGTTTTTT.

This clonotype has at least ten counts. The chain recombines TRBV6-5 with TRBJ1-1, with D unresolved. The CDR3 runs 11 residues. V was trimmed by 1 base and J by 7 bases, leaving 4 bases between them. CDR1 and CDR2 from the germline V gene are MNHEY and SVGAGI. The DNA of the CDR3 is TGTGCCAGCAGTTACTTGGATGAAGCTTTCTTT. This codes for CASSYLDEAFF.

This clonotype was found a few times. V and J are TRBV19 and TRBJ1-3, with 7 bases aligning to TRBD1. CDR1 and CDR2 (germline): LNHDA, SQIVND (reference sequence). This CDR3 has 15 residues. The V and J ends lost 6 bases and 0 bases, in that order; junction bases with no gene match: 5. The CDR3 spells CASSLRTGSGNTIYF. DNA of the CDR3: TGTGCCAGTAGCCTAAGGACAGGCTCTGGAAACACCATATATTTT.

This clonotype was counted at least ten times. This chain uses TRBV12-3 or TRBV12-4 with TRBJ1-5, with D unclear. The CDR3 runs to 16 residues. V lost 6 bases and J lost 2, with 17 bases in between. In nucleotides, the CDR3 is TGTGCCAGCAGCCGGTTAGGGCTCGGAGGCAATCAGCCCCAGCATTTT. Encoded protein: CASSRLGLGGNQPQHF.

The CDR3 protein is CASSQDASGGAWYGYTF. In DNA form, the CDR3 reads TGTGCCAGCAGCCAAGATGCATCAGGGGGCGCTTGGTATGGCTACACCTTC. The chain combines TRBV4-2 with TRBJ1-2; TRBD1 matches at 8 bases. There are 17 residues in the CDR3. Germline CDR1 and CDR2: LGHNA and YNFKEQ. V trimming: 0 bases; J trimming: 5 bases; junction bases outside the gene matches: 11.

The rearrangement uses TRBV9 and TRBJ2-7; weak D call: TRBD1 (6 bases). The CDR3 is 15 amino acids. CDR1 and CDR2 (germline): SGDLS, YYNGEE. Trimming pared 4 bases from V and 2 bases from J, leaving 16 bases between. The CDR3 region has the DNA TGTGCCAGCAGCCAAAACTCAGGGGCGGCCTACGAGCAGTACTTC. This sequence encodes CASSQNSGAAYEQYF. The full variable domain, with the rest looked up from reference TRBV9 and TRBJ2-7, is DSGVTQTPKHLITATGQRVTLRCSPRSGDLSVYWYQQSLDQGLQFLIQYYNGEERAKGNILERFSAQQFPDLHSELNLSSLELGDSALYFCASSQNSGAAYEQYFGPGTRLTVT.

This clonotype was observed many times. V usage is TRBV30 and J usage is TRBJ1-6; D is ambiguous. CDR3 length: 14 amino acids. Per germline, CDR1 GTSNPN and CDR2 SVGIG (reference sequence). The ends were cut back, 0 bases at V and 7 bases at J, with 10 bases in the middle. CDR3 amino acids: CAWSVETGNSPLHF. The CDR3 coding sequence is TGTGCCTGGAGTGTCGAGACGGGCAATTCACCCCTCCACTTT.

The chain recombines TRBV12-5 with TRBJ1-1; TRBD1 matches at 7 bases. The CDR3 sequence is 17 residues long. Germline values: CDR1 LGHNT, CDR2 FRNRAP. V lost 0 bases and J lost 0; bases outside the gene matches: 7. The CDR3 loop reads CASGLVTQGVLNTEAFF. For the CDR3, the DNA is TGTGCTAGTGGTTTGGTAACGCAGGGGGTATTGAACACTGAAGCTTTCTTT.

This clonotype appeared a few times. Germline is not matched at one junction end, which may reflect a read error. The V call is TRBV30, the J call TRBJ2-5; a weak D match, TRBD2 (5 bases). The V gene's germline CDR1 is GTSNPN and CDR2 SVGIG (reference sequence). The CDR3 runs 17 residues. The CDR3 coding sequence is TGTGCCTGGAGAAATGACGGGAAAAGGAAGTTTTGGGAGACCAAGTACTTC. Its protein product is CAWRNDGKRKFWETKYF.

Many counts were recorded for this clonotype. The V and J genes are TRBV6-5 and TRBJ1-1; D possibly corresponds to TRBD1 (5 bases). Germline values: CDR1 MNHEY, CDR2 SVGAGI. CDR3 length: 11 residues. Deletions cut 6 bases from V and 4 bases from J, with 6 bases between. CDR3 sequence: CASSRVTEAFF. The CDR3 coding sequence is TGTGCCAGCAGCAGGGTCACTGAAGCTTTCTTT.

In its sample, this clonotype was seen many times. The V call is TRBV10-1, the J call TRBJ1-1, with D unclear. Trimming left V 6 bases short and J 6 bases short, with 11 bases between. CDR3 length equals 12 residues. Germline-derived CDR1 and CDR2 are WNHNN and SYGVQD (reference sequence). In DNA form, the CDR3 reads TGCGCCAGCAGCGGGTTGATCCCTGAAGCTTTCTTT. Residues: CASSGLIPEAFF.

This clonotype was seen at least ten times. J is TRBJ2-2 and V is TRBV30, with D perhaps matching TRBD1 or TRBD2 (5 bases each). Germline CDR1 and CDR2: GTSNPN and SVGIG (reference sequence). CDR3 size: 13 residues. The V gene lost 0 bases and the J gene lost 6 bases, with 8 bases spanning the gap. This CDR3 is CAWSVLGPGELFF. CDR3 nucleotide sequence: TGTGCCTGGAGTGTACTGGGACCCGGGGAGCTGTTTTTT.

This clonotype appeared a few times. The chain uses TRBV4-1 and TRBJ1-5, with D perhaps TRBD1 (5 bases). V lost 1 base and J lost 4, with 14 bases in between. The CDR3 has 16 amino acids. Germline assignment: CDR1 MGHRA and CDR2 YSYEKL. CDR3 region: CASSQVSGGRNQPQHF. The CDR3 DNA reads as TGCGCCAGCAGCCAAGTCTCGGGGGGACGAAATCAGCCCCAGCATTTT.

This clonotype was found a few times. V and J are TRBV27 and TRBJ1-2; D might be TRBD1 (6 bases). V lost 2 bases, J lost 5 bases, and 15 bases lay in between. CDR1 and CDR2 from the germline V gene are MNHEY and SMNVEV (reference sequence). The CDR3 loop spans 15 amino acids. CDR3 in DNA: TGTGCCAGCAGTTTACTCGGGGGGGCGTGGTATGGCTACACCTTC. Its protein product is CASSLLGGAWYGYTF.

The V call is TRBV19, the J call TRBJ2-5; the match to TRBD1 covers 7 bases. Germline-derived CDR1 and CDR2 are LNHDA and SQIVND (reference sequence). This CDR3 contains 15 residues. V lost 3 bases, J lost 0 bases, and 4 bases stayed unmatched. CDR3 loop: CASSIAGGYQETQYF. In DNA form, the CDR3 reads TGTGCCAGTAGTATCGCAGGGGGTTACCAAGAGACCCAGTACTTC.

This clonotype was found a few times. V is TRBV6-1 and J is TRBJ1-6; D might be TRBD1 (6 bases). CDR3 length equals 15 residues. V lost 4 bases, J lost 10 bases, and 17 bases lay in between. Per germline, CDR1 MNHNS and CDR2 SASEGT. CDR3 nucleotide sequence: TGTGCCAGCAGTGCCCGGCAGGGGTTAGGATCACCCCTCCACTTT. Protein product: CASSARQGLGSPLHF.

The chain carries TRBV12-3 or TRBV12-4 and TRBJ1-1; D uncertain. This CDR3 spans 17 amino acids. Deletions cut 3 bases from V and 1 base from J, with 18 bases between. CDR3 DNA sequence: TGTGCCAGCAGTTTTTGGGGAATTGTAACCCCGAACACTGAAGCTTTCTTT. Translating gives CASSFWGIVTPNTEAFF.

The table lists this clonotype with a few counts. The chain links TRBV11-2 to TRBJ2-7; the D gene is possibly TRBD2 (6 bases). Germline assignment: CDR1 SGHAT and CDR2 FQNNGV. The CDR3 runs to 16 residues. Trimming shortened V by 3 bases and J by 4 bases, and 19 bases separated the two germline ends. The CDR3 bases are TGTGCCAGCAGCTTCCCGGAGGGGAGCCCTTGGTACGAGCAGTACTTC. This translates into CASSFPEGSPWYEQYF. The full variable domain, rest sourced from reference TRBV11-2 and TRBJ2-7, is EAGVAQSPRYKIIEKRQSVAFWCNPISGHATLYWYQQILGQGPKLLIQFQNNGVVDDSQLPKDRFSAERLKGVDSTLKIQPAKLEDSAVYLCASSFPEGSPWYEQYFGPGTRLTVT.

This clonotype was recorded many times. The chain couples TRBV29-1 to TRBJ2-7, with 10 positions matching TRBD1. Germline-derived CDR1 and CDR2 are SQVTM and ANQGSEA. Trimming took 6 bases from V and 6 from J; bases not matched to a gene: 8. This CDR3 contains 13 residues. The CDR3 spells CSVGQGDSGEQYF. The CDR3 DNA reads TGCAGCGTAGGACAGGGGGATTCAGGCGAGCAGTACTTC.